The entry that follows covers one T cell receptor beta chain sequence. There is no known antigen for this receptor. Per-base qualities were not stored, and no clone one base away is much larger. Participants in the prospective study were enrolled through a virtual design, were aged roughly 18 to 90 years, and lived in approximately 25 United States geographic areas. In the prospective study, cohorts were assigned on the basis of participant-reported clinical history obtained from a screening survey and a study questionnaire. In the prospective study, mobile phlebotomists collected whole blood, serum and a nasopharyngeal or oropharyngeal swab from each participant. Over a roughly 2-month period, participants in the prospective study had the option of providing additional blood draws and questionnaires. Blood samples from the prospective study were shipped frozen or at room temperature prior to DNA extraction.

TCRbeta CDR3 regions were amplified from genomic DNA by means of the immunoSEQ Assay, a bias-controlled multiplex PCR. The published analysis was carried out like this. Within the assay, amplification of reference gene primers was used to estimate how many nucleated cells each sample contained. To quantify the absolute abundance of each unique TCRbeta CDR3 rearrangement, sequence reads were collapsed and filtered. Productive Simpson clonality was computed per sample as the square root of Simpson's diversity index over productive rearrangements. The clones in this table, taken by TCRdb from immuneACCESS, are in-frame only. Not every clone is retained; where verified, under half of the shortfall comes from an unresolved V gene, and the cause of the rest is unknown. V, J and clone size derive from that table, while D and trimming were established from the DNA sequence. For this sample there are over 200,000 clones; 81% appear just once. The ten largest clones add up to around 9.3% of the sample.

This sample is drawn from a study of blood T cell repertoires in COVID-19 (dated by TCRdb to the early 2020s). Regarding the research as a whole: Samples from collaborators originated in the United States, Italy and Spain and spanned both the acute and convalescent phases of COVID-19. The dataset comprised deeply sampled blood TCRbeta repertoires from subjects exposed to, actively infected with, or recovered from COVID-19. The repertoires were released in a freely available public database intended as a resource for research on the immune response to SARS-CoV-2. A de-identified subject ID, COVID-19 status, age in years and sex were almost always included in the sample metadata. Where HLA class I and class II types were available, the types were taken from metadata supplied by the sample provider, not from assay-based typing. The samples were drawn from two sources: the first 160 participants of the ongoing ImmuneRACE study, and 1,254 subjects contributed by 6 global collaborators. The material from the prospective study consisted of cDNA or gDNA derived from T cells, B-cell-depleted T cells, or PBMCs.

The junction shows trimming of 3 bases on V and 1 base on J, plus 12 bases between the germline ends. The CDR3 runs 16 amino acids, cysteine and phenylalanine included. Here the CDR3 DNA is all that survives: 48 bases in frame from base 1. CDR1 and CDR2 were assigned from the germline V gene as SGHTA and FQGNSA. What the work shows at the level of the full study, not this receptor alone: The quantity of clinical and demographic metadata differed by source and by participant and was supplied without curation.

This clonotype originated in a woman aged 45-59 years with acute COVID-19. In this chain, TRBV7-2 is recombined with TRBJ2-2; the D gene is perhaps TRBD1, from 5 matching bases. The source material was PBMCs or T cells enriched from blood (not recorded which). The CDR3 region: CASSFRTGGNTGELFF. The nucleotides read TGTGCCAGCAGCTTTCGTACAGGTGGGAACACCGGGGAGCTGTTTTTT.